This paragraph reports one TCR beta chain. J gave up 5 bases and V 4 bases, and 2 bases lay outside the gene matches. The CDR3 spans 14 residues. Germline CDR1 reads SEHNR; CDR2 reads FQNEAQ (reference sequence). The sample originates from a study of blood T cell repertoires in COVID-19. Study-wide background: The United States, Italy and Spain provided the acute and convalescent COVID-19 samples. Sources were T cells, B-cell-depleted T cells, or PBMCs; the material itself was cDNA or gDNA.

Original data processing: Reference gene primer amplification gave nucleated cell count estimates. Assay: immunoSEQ multiplex PCR; the TCRdb copy retains only in-frame clones and omits some. The DNA was the basis for D and trimming; V, J and clone size are from that table. The sample lists roughly 140,000 clones; 88% were seen once. This receptor was obtained from a man aged 50 to 60 with active or convalescent COVID-19. V and J are TRBV7-9 and TRBJ2-6, with 7 bases matching TRBD2. The sequenced material came from peripheral blood. The CDR3 is CASSWGGRANVLTF. For the CDR3, the DNA is TGTGCCAGCAGCTGGGGGGGTAGGGCCAACGTCCTGACTTTC. The whole variable domain, filled in from reference TRBV7-9 and TRBJ2-6, reads DTGVSQNPRHKITKRGQNVTFRCDPISEHNRLYWYRQTLGQGPEFLTYFQNEAQLEKSRLLSDRFSAERPKGSFSTLEIQRTEQGDSAMYLCASSWGGRANVLTFGAGSRLTVL.